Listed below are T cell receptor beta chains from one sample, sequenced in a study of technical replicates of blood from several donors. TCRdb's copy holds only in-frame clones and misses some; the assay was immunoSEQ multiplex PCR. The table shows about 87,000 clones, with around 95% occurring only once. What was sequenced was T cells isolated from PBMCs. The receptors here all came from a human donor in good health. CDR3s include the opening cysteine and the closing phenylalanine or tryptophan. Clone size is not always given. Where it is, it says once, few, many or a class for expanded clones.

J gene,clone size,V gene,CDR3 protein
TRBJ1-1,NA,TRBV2,CASSDRYGTEAFF
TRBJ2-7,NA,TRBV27,CASSPGLAGYEQYF
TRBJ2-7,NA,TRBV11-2,CASSQRDSYEQYF
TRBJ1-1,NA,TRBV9,CASSVVSTYEAFF
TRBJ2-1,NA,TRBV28,CASSFQSGGGNEQFF
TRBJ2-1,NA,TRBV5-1,CASSLWTGGANEQFF
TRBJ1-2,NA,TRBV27,CASSLEAGVLYGYTF
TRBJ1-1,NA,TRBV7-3,CASSPDRLNTEAFF
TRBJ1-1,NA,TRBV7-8,CASRQDSGYTEAFF
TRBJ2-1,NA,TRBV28,CASSFITGGPYEQFF
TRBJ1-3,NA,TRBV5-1,CASSRGQGASGNTIYF
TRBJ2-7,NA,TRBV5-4,CASSWGLAGGYEQYF
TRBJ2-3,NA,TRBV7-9,CASLGREDFTDTQYF
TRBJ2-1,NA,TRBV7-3,CASRDFSSYNEQFF
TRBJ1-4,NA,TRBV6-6,CASSRLTSNEKLFF
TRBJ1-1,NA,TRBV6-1,CASSVADRLNTEAFF
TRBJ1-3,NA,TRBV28,CASTQGATGNTIYF
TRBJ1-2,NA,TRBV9,CASSVALGGYTF
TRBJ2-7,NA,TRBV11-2,CASSLTPYRTGIHEQYF
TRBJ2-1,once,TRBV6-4,CASSPTSGSSDEQFF
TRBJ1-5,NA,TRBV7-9,CASSLDRVGQPQHF
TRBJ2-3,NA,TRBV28,CASTGPLGGTDTQYF
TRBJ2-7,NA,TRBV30,CAWSVQGSYYYEQYF
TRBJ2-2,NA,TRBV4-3,CASSQVAGGAHTGELFF
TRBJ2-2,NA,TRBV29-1,CSAETGNTGELFF
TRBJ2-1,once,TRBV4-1,CASSRILAGGYNEQFF
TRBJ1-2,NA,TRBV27,CASSPGHGYTF
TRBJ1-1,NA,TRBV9,CASSSWGMNTEAFF
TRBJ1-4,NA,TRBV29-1,CSVRLHEKLFF
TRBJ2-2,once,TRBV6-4,CASSPSGVRTGELFF
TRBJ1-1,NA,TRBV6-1,CASSDRQGGTEAFF
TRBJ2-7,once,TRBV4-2,CASSQDLRELYEQYF
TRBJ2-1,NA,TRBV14,CASSQEGSGRQFF
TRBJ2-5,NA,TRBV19,CASSPDRDQETQYF
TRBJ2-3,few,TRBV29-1,CSVEEGRLSTDTQYF
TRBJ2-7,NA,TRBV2,CASSEGGTVSYEQYF
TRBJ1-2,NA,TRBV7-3,CASSLTGQGLFGYTF
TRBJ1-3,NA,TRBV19,CASISLELTDSNSGNTIYF